The 13 T cell receptor beta chains below come from one sample, sequenced in a study of cytomegalovirus exposure and HLA in healthy donors. The PCR contained 60 Vbeta and 13 Jbeta primers. Generated by immunoSEQ multiplex PCR, the TCRdb table keeps only in-frame clones and is missing some. The sample has 130,000 to 150,000 clones; roughly 85% are singletons. The sequenced sample was PBMCs. Receptor source: a woman aged 25 to 39 in good health and CMV-seronegative.

The chain employs TRBV25-1 and TRBJ1-1; D is uncertain. The germline V gene encodes CDR1 MGHDK and CDR2 SYGVNS. This CDR3 is 16 amino acids long. With 6 bases removed from V and 3 bases from J, the gap between germline ends came to 20 bases. This CDR3 reads CASSQEAAFRDTEAFF. The CDR3 DNA is TGTGCCAGCAGCCAGGAGGCTGCATTCCGGGACACTGAAGCTTTCTTT.

The chain is built from TRBV19 and TRBJ2-3; no firm D call. Germline CDR1 is LNHDA and CDR2 is SQIVND (reference sequence). The germline V and J ends were trimmed by 1 base and 0 bases, with 8 bases remaining between them. This CDR3 is built from 15 residues. CDR3 bases: TGTGCCAGTAGTATAGGCGTGACTAGCACAGATACGCAGTATTTT. This codes for CASSIGVTSTDTQYF.

The chain has TRBV13 and TRBJ1-2; 7 positions match TRBD1. Germline CDR1 and CDR2: PRHDT and FYEKMQ (reference sequence). J was trimmed by 2 bases and V by 5 bases; bases with no gene match: 2. The CDR3 totals 13 residues. The CDR3 DNA reads as TGTGCCAGCAGCACCAGGGGGAACTATGGCTACACCTTC. As protein: CASSTRGNYGYTF.

The chain recombines TRBV4-1 with TRBJ1-2, with D possibly being TRBD1 (5 bases). V shed 2 bases and J shed 1 base, with 14 bases lying between them. The CDR3 has 16 residues. The germline V gene encodes CDR1 MGHRA and CDR2 YSYEKL. CDR3 protein: CASSQKFPGLNYGYTF. CDR3 bases: TGCGCCAGCAGCCAAAAGTTTCCGGGACTTAACTATGGCTACACCTTC.

The chain carries TRBV6-1 and TRBJ2-7; D gene ambiguous. V dropped 5 bases and J dropped 4 bases, with 9 bases sitting between them. This CDR3 spans 12 amino acids. The germline V gene encodes CDR1 MNHNS and CDR2 SASEGT. CDR3 coding DNA: TGTGCCAGCAGTCCCACACAGTACGAGCAGTACTTC. Its translation is CASSPTQYEQYF.

V usage is TRBV30 and J usage is TRBJ2-5; maybe TRBD1 (6 bases). V was pared by 0 bases and J by 5 bases, with 10 bases between. CDR1 is GTSNPN, CDR2 SVGIG, per germline (reference sequence). This CDR3 is built from 13 residues. CDR3 protein: CAWSVQGVETQYF. CDR3 DNA sequence: TGTGCCTGGAGTGTACAGGGCGTGGAGACCCAGTACTTC. Full variable domain (remainder filled in from reference TRBV30 and TRBJ2-5): SQTIHQWPATLVQPVGSPLSLECTVEGTSNPNLYWYRQAAGRGLQLLFYSVGIGQISSEVPQNLSASRPQDRQFILSSKKLLLSDSGFYLCAWSVQGVETQYFGPGTRLLVL.

This chain joins TRBV6-6 and TRBJ2-2; D is possibly TRBD2 (7 bases). The germline gives CDR1 MNHNY, CDR2 SVGAGI (reference sequence). Trimming removed 7 bases from V and 4 bases from J, with 16 bases in between. The CDR3 extends over 15 amino acids. The CDR3 nucleotides are TGTGCCAGCAACCAAGGGGGGGCGGGCACCGGGGAGCTGTTTTTT. Amino acid sequence: CASNQGGAGTGELFF.

The chain links TRBV6-1 to TRBJ1-1; the match to TRBD1 covers 9 bases. CDR1 and CDR2 (germline): MNHNS, SASEGT. V lost 8 bases and J lost 3; bases outside the gene matches: 7. The CDR3 consists of 14 residues. CDR3 sequence reads: CASGIQGAYTEAFF. The CDR3 region has the DNA TGTGCCAGCGGCATACAGGGGGCCTACACTGAAGCTTTCTTT.

This clone was detected only a few times. V gene TRBV7-3 combines with J gene TRBJ2-4; TRBD1 aligns across 9 bases. The CDR3 is made up of 16 amino acids. The germline CDR1 and CDR2 sequences are SGHTA and FQGTGA. V lost 1 base to trimming and J lost 4 bases; unmatched junction nucleotides: 5. This CDR3 is CASSLRGGQGKNIQYF. The CDR3 DNA reads as TGTGCCAGCAGCTTAAGAGGGGGACAGGGTAAAAACATTCAGTACTTC. Using reference TRBV7-3 and TRBJ2-4 for the parts outside the CDR3, the full variable domain is GAGVSQTPSNKVTEKGKYVELRCDPISGHTALYWYRQSLGQGPEFLIYFQGTGAADDSGLPNDRFFAVRPEGSVSTLKIQRTERGDSAVYLCASSLRGGQGKNIQYFGAGTRLSVL.

This chain joins TRBV27 and TRBJ2-7; 7 positions match TRBD1. CDR3 length: 13 residues. The V gene end was trimmed by 3 bases and the J gene end by 1 base; junction bases not matched to a gene: 0. Germline CDR1 and CDR2: MNHEY and SMNVEV (reference sequence). CDR3 amino acids: CASSLTGSYEQYF. The CDR3 DNA reads TGTGCCAGCAGTTTGACAGGGTCCTACGAGCAGTACTTC.

The chain couples TRBV15 to TRBJ2-2; a possible D gene is TRBD2 (6 bases). Looked up from germline, CDR1 is LNHNV and CDR2 is YYDKDF (reference sequence). CDR3 size: 14 residues. Trimming removed 5 bases at V and 2 bases at J, with 9 bases between. This CDR3 reads CATSRGLNTGELFF. The DNA of the CDR3 is TGTGCCACCAGCCGGGGACTCAACACCGGGGAGCTGTTTTTT.

The chain couples TRBV11-2 to TRBJ2-2; D unclear. Trimming shortened V by 3 bases and J by 6 bases, and 5 bases separated the two germline ends. In germline, CDR1 is SGHAT, CDR2 FQNNGV. This CDR3 is 12 amino acids long. The DNA of the CDR3 is TGTGCCAGCAGCTTCTCCCCCGGGGAGCTGTTTTTT. Residues: CASSFSPGELFF.

This chain joins TRBV19 and TRBJ2-7, with TRBD2 matching over 7 bases. CDR1 is LNHDA, CDR2 SQIVND, per germline (reference sequence). This CDR3 is built from 14 residues. The V gene end was trimmed by 5 bases and the J gene end by 6 bases; junction bases not matched to a gene: 10. CDR3 nucleotide sequence: TGTGCCAGTAGTCCGGGGGGACCGGAGGCCGAGCAGTACTTC. Translation: CASSPGGPEAEQYF. The variable domain in full, completed from reference TRBV19 and TRBJ2-7, reads DGGITQSPKYLFRKEGQNVTLSCEQNLNHDAMYWYRQDPGQGLRLIYYSQIVNDFQKGDIAEGYSVSREKKESFPLTVTSAQKNPTAFYLCASSPGGPEAEQYFGPGTRLTVT.